A selection of T cell receptor beta chains follows, all from one sample in a study of regulatory T cells in long-lasting Graves disease. TCRdb re-called the multiplex PCR reads through MiXCR, storing one row per CDR3 protein. This table has approximately 470,000 distinct CDR3 sequences, around 15% appearing once. This sample also appeared in a second study, on T cells in Graves' hyperthyroidism and ophthalmopathy.

The material was peripheral blood mononuclear cells (PBMCs), obtained at new diagnosis, from a patient treated with antithyroid drugs. Receptor source: a man aged 40-50 years with Graves disease. The CDR3 runs from the conserved cysteine through the conserved F or W. The order of the fields is clone size, D gene, V gene, J gene, CDR3 protein, CDR3 DNA. The D gene is left open where the match is weak. Clone size is shown for a subset of rows, as once, few, many or a class of expanded clone.

size: NA
D: TRBD1
V: TRBV5-1
J: TRBJ1-2
CDR3: CASSPLGTEGYGYTF
DNA: TGCGCCAGCAGCCCACTCGGGACAGAGGGTTATGGCTACACCTTC

size: many
D: NA
V: TRBV20-1
J: TRBJ2-5
CDR3: CSASPQETQYF
DNA: TGCAGTGCTAGTCCCCAAGAGACCCAGTACTTC

size: many
D: TRBD1
V: TRBV30
J: TRBJ1-5
CDR3: CALRDRGRSNQPQHF
DNA: TGTGCCCTCCGGGACAGGGGACGAAGCAATCAGCCCCAGCATTTT

size: NA
D: NA
V: TRBV20-1
J: TRBJ2-3
CDR3: CSARDLGGFSSTDTQYF
DNA: TGCAGTGCTAGAGATCTGGGCGGCTTCTCTAGCACAGATACGCAGTATTTT

size: NA
D: TRBD2
V: TRBV7-3
J: TRBJ2-7
CDR3: CASSSGLAGEQYF
DNA: TGTGCCAGCAGCTCGGGACTAGCGGGGGAGCAGTACTTC

size: few
D: NA
V: TRBV3-1
J: TRBJ2-4
CDR3: CASSQGRTGLAGNIQYF
DNA: TGTGCCAGCAGCCAAGGGCGCACTGGCCTAGCAGGAAACATTCAGTACTTC

size: many
D: TRBD2
V: TRBV15
J: TRBJ2-1
CDR3: CATSRGLAGGGNEQFF
DNA: TGTGCCACCAGCAGAGGGCTAGCGGGAGGTGGCAATGAGCAGTTCTTC

size: many
D: NA
V: TRBV18
J: TRBJ2-1
CDR3: CASSLRANYNEQFF
DNA: TGTGCCAGCTCACTGAGGGCGAATTACAATGAGCAGTTCTTC

size: NA
D: NA
V: TRBV7-6
J: TRBJ1-4
CDR3: CASSRARNEKLFF
DNA: TGTGCCAGCAGCCGGGCCCGAAACGAAAAACTGTTTTTT

size: NA
D: TRBD2
V: TRBV28
J: TRBJ2-7
CDR3: CASSSGTSVHEQYF
DNA: TGTGCCAGCAGTTCCGGGACTAGCGTCCACGAGCAGTACTTC

size: many
D: NA
V: TRBV2
J: TRBJ2-3
CDR3: CASSLQGSGTDTQYF
DNA: TGTGCCAGCAGCTTGCAGGGGTCGGGCACAGATACGCAGTATTTT

size: many
D: NA
V: TRBV2
J: TRBJ1-1
CDR3: CASQSRGQGTEAFF
DNA: TGTGCCAGCCAGTCCCGGGGGCAAGGCACTGAAGCTTTCTTT

size: NA
D: NA
V: TRBV10-3
J: TRBJ1-1
CDR3: CAIRSGMNTEAFF
DNA: TGTGCCATCAGGAGCGGAATGAACACTGAAGCTTTCTTT

size: many
D: TRBD1
V: TRBV29-1
J: TRBJ2-1
CDR3: CSVEEGGTVRQFF
DNA: TGCAGCGTTGAAGAGGGTGGGACAGTGAGGCAGTTCTTC

size: few
D: TRBD2
V: TRBV10-3
J: TRBJ2-7
CDR3: CAISALAGGPYEQYF
DNA: TGTGCCATCAGTGCCCTAGCGGGAGGGCCCTACGAGCAGTACTTC

size: many
D: NA
V: TRBV28
J: TRBJ2-3
CDR3: CASSGGQRSTDTQYF
DNA: TGTGCCAGCAGCGGAGGGCAGAGAAGCACAGATACGCAGTATTTT

size: many
D: NA
V: TRBV28
J: TRBJ2-1
CDR3: CASRTGTNSYNEQFF
DNA: TGTGCCAGCAGAACCGGGACAAACTCCTACAATGAGCAGTTCTTC

size: NA
D: NA
V: TRBV27
J: TRBJ2-7
CDR3: CASSLSAGTYEQYF
DNA: TGTGCCAGCAGTTTATCTGCGGGAACCTACGAGCAGTACTTC